This TCR beta chain is drawn from a study of siplizumab effects on memory and regulatory T cells. The V gene's germline CDR1 is SNHLY and CDR2 FYNNEI. J was trimmed by 0 bases and V by 8 bases; bases with no gene match: 11. The CDR3 totals 19 residues. Clones were read by immunoSEQ multiplex PCR, and TCRdb kept only the in-frame ones, dropping some. The sample holds 110,000 or so clones, approximately 92% seen once. The sequencing sample was made of non-Treg CD4+ T cells sorted from blood. This sequence originates from a human donor in good health. The chain uses TRBV2 and TRBJ2-3; TRBD2 matches 16 bases. CDR3 sequence (DNA): TGTGCCAGCGGAGCTGCCGGGACTAGCGGGGGGGATAGCACAGATACGCAGTATTTT. Amino acid sequence: CASGAAGTSGGDSTDTQYF.